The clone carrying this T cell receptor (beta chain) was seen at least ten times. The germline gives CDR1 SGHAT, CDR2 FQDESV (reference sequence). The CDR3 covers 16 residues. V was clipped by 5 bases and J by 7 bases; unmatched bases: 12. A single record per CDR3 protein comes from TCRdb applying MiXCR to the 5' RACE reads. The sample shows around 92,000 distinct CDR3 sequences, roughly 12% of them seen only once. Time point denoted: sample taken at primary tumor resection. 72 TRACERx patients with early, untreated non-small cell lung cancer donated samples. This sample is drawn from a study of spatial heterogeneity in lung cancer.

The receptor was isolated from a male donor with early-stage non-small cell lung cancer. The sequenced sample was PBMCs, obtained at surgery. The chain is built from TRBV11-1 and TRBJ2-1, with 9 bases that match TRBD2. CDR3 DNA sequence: TGTGCCAGCAGCCAGCATCTAGCGGGACGGCGTAATGAGCAGTTCTTC. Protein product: CASSQHLAGRRNEQFF. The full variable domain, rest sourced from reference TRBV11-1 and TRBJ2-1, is EAEVAQSPRYKITEKSQAVAFWCDPISGHATLYWYRQILGQGPELLVQFQDESVVDDSQLPKDRFSAERLKGVDSTLKIQPAELGDSAMYLCASSQHLAGRRNEQFFGPGTRLTVL.